One and the same sample provided the 18 T cell receptor beta chains below, sequenced in a study of T cell responses to AZD1222 COVID-19 vaccine. Data came from immunoSEQ multiplex PCR; TCRdb stores just in-frame clones and leaves some out. The sample lists about 99,000 clones, 70% to 90% occurring once. The sample in question was peripheral blood, obtained on day 0 of AZD1222 vaccination. These receptor sequences come from an adult in good health.

V usage is TRBV10-3 and J usage is TRBJ1-2; D not certain. The CDR3 length is 13 residues. Trimming took 9 bases from V and 6 from J, leaving 17 bases between them. CDR1 is ENHRY and CDR2 is SYGVKD in the germline V gene. CDR3 amino acids: CAIRGYAGHGYTF. In DNA form, the CDR3 reads TGTGCCATTAGAGGGTATGCCGGGCATGGCTACACCTTC.

The chain combines TRBV9 with TRBJ2-3, with 13 bases that match TRBD2. The CDR3 is made up of 18 amino acids. Trimming cost V 0 bases and J 4 bases; bases outside gene matches: 8. Germline loops: CDR1 SGDLS, CDR2 YYNGEE. This CDR3 reads CASSVVPLAGGPSDTQYF. CDR3 bases: TGTGCCAGCAGCGTAGTCCCACTAGCGGGGGGGCCCTCAGATACGCAGTATTTT.

This sequence joins TRBV10-2 and TRBJ1-4; no clear D. Germline CDR1 and CDR2: WSHSY and SAAADI. V was trimmed by 6 bases and J by 5 bases, leaving 16 bases between them. CDR3 size: 15 residues. The CDR3, as DNA: TGCGCCAGCAGGAAGTCCGGGGTTACCAATGAAAAACTGTTTTTT. Encoded protein: CASRKSGVTNEKLFF.

The chain employs TRBV11-2 and TRBJ2-5; tentatively, D is TRBD1 (6 bases). Per the germline V gene, CDR1 is SGHAT and CDR2 is FQNNGV. This CDR3 has 13 residues. V lost 6 bases and J 5 bases, leaving 13 bases between the germline ends. The CDR3: CASRNTGPETQYF. As DNA, the CDR3 is TGTGCCAGCAGGAACACAGGGCCGGAGACCCAGTACTTC.

The chain links TRBV3-1 (or the pseudogene TRBV3-2) to TRBJ1-2, with D possibly TRBD1 on 6 matching bases. The germline gives CDR1 LGHDT, CDR2 YNNKEL (reference sequence). The CDR3 consists of 16 residues. V lost 0 bases to trimming and J lost 1 base, with 12 bases between them. The CDR3 coding sequence is TGTGCCAGCAGCCAAGAGGCAGGGGTTGGTAACTATGGCTACACCTTC. This translates into CASSQEAGVGNYGYTF.

This rearrangement joins TRBV19 to TRBJ1-2; the match to TRBD1 covers 8 bases. Germline CDR1 and CDR2: LNHDA and SQIVND (reference sequence). The CDR3 has 13 amino acids. With 5 bases clipped from V and 4 bases from J, the junction kept 3 bases outside the gene matches. Here the CDR3 DNA reads TGTGCCAGTAGTCCCACAGGGGGCTATGGCTACACCTTC. This codes for CASSPTGGYGYTF. Full variable domain (outside the CDR3, taken from reference TRBV19 and TRBJ1-2): DGGITQSPKYLFRKEGQNVTLSCEQNLNHDAMYWYRQDPGQGLRLIYYSQIVNDFQKGDIAEGYSVSREKKESFPLTVTSAQKNPTAFYLCASSPTGGYGYTFGSGTRLTVV.

This clone was seen once. The rearrangement joins TRBV29-1 to TRBJ2-5; D tentatively fits TRBD1 or TRBD2 (5 bases each). The germline gives CDR1 SQVTM, CDR2 ANQGSEA. This CDR3 is built from 15 residues. V gave up 4 bases and J gave up 2 bases, with 17 bases separating them. The DNA for the CDR3 is TGCAGCGTTGTAGGGTGGGGGAAAGGGCAAGAGACCCAGTACTTC. Protein product: CSVVGWGKGQETQYF.

V gene TRBV2 combines with J gene TRBJ1-1, with TRBD1 matching over 7 bases. Trimming removed 4 bases from V and 3 bases from J; junction bases left unmatched: 8. Germline V gene sequence: CDR1 SNHLY, CDR2 FYNNEI. This CDR3 has 15 amino acids. CDR3 amino acids: CASSGNRGVDTEAFF. The CDR3 DNA follows: TGTGCCAGCAGTGGGAACAGGGGAGTGGACACTGAAGCTTTCTTT.

Only one count was recorded for this clone. V gene TRBV12-3 or TRBV12-4 combines with J gene TRBJ1-4; D is ambiguous. Trimming took off 6 bases at V and 5 bases at J, with 7 bases between the two ends. The CDR3 runs 12 residues. In DNA, the CDR3 is TGTGCCAGCAGAACGGTGAATGAAAAACTGTTTTTT. Protein product: CASRTVNEKLFF.

The chain employs TRBV7-7 and TRBJ2-1; D could derive from TRBD1 or TRBD2 (6 bases each). Germline CDR1 reads SSHAT; CDR2 reads FNYEAQ (reference sequence). This CDR3 region has 21 residues. Deletions cut 4 bases from V and 0 bases from J, with 28 bases between. CDR3 region: CASSSLPFRGLVQSSYNEQFF. Written as DNA, the CDR3 is TGTGCCAGCAGCTCCCTACCCTTCAGGGGACTCGTTCAGAGCTCCTACAATGAGCAGTTCTTC.

The rearrangement uses TRBV9 and TRBJ2-5, with a tentative D call TRBD1 (6 bases). Germline V gene lookup returns CDR1 SGDLS and CDR2 YYNGEE. This CDR3 is 14 amino acids long. The V and J ends lost 2 bases and 3 bases respectively, with 11 bases between them. The CDR3 is CASSVGQLKETQYF. In DNA form, the CDR3 reads TGTGCCAGCAGCGTCGGACAGCTAAAAGAGACCCAGTACTTC. Using reference TRBV9 and TRBJ2-5 for the parts outside the CDR3, the full variable domain is DSGVTQTPKHLITATGQRVTLRCSPRSGDLSVYWYQQSLDQGLQFLIQYYNGEERAKGNILERFSAQQFPDLHSELNLSSLELGDSALYFCASSVGQLKETQYFGPGTRLLVL.

This chain uses TRBV28 with TRBJ2-2; D is unresolved. V was trimmed by 8 bases and J by 3 bases, leaving 10 bases between them. Germline CDR1 and CDR2: MDHEN and SYDVKM. The CDR3 is 13 amino acids. The chain's CDR3 is CASRRVDTGELFF. The CDR3 DNA reads as TGTGCCAGCCGAAGGGTTGACACCGGGGAGCTGTTTTTT.

The chain links TRBV11-2 to TRBJ2-2; D ambiguous. The CDR3 extends over 14 amino acids. Germline V CDR1 and CDR2: SGHAT, FQNNGV. V was trimmed by 1 base and J by 0 bases, leaving 3 bases between them. The DNA for the CDR3 is TGTGCCAGCAGCTTAGCCCCGAACACCGGGGAGCTGTTTTTT. Its translation: CASSLAPNTGELFF.

As DNA, the CDR3 is TGCAGCGTTTTAGGAGGACAGGGAGGGGAAAAACTGTTTTTT. It yields the protein CSVLGGQGGEKLFF. This sequence joins TRBV29-1 and TRBJ1-4, with TRBD1 matching over 8 bases. The V segment lost 5 bases and the J segment 8 bases; nucleotides outside the gene matches: 10. From germline, CDR1 is SQVTM and CDR2 ANQGSEA. CDR3 length: 14 residues.

This sequence joins TRBV7-2 and TRBJ1-5; 8 nucleotides line up with TRBD1. Germline assignment: CDR1 SGHTA and CDR2 FQGNSA. The CDR3 runs to 17 residues. Unmatched junction bases numbered 15, after V lost 5 bases and J lost 6 bases. In nucleotides, the CDR3 is TGTGCCAGCAGCCCTAAGATAGGGACAGGAACAGCTCAGCCCCAGCATTTT. This gives the protein CASSPKIGTGTAQPQHF.

The rearrangement uses TRBV10-3 and TRBJ1-1, with 8 positions matching TRBD1. The CDR3 is 15 residues long. Germline-derived CDR1 and CDR2 are ENHRY and SYGVKD. The V gene end was trimmed by 4 bases and the J gene end by 2 bases; junction bases not matched to a gene: 6. The CDR3 DNA follows: TGTGCCATCAGTGCTTTCGGACAGGGAAACACTGAAGCTTTCTTT. It is translated as CAISAFGQGNTEAFF.

The chain employs TRBV11-2 and TRBJ1-3, with D unclear. This CDR3 is built from 11 residues. The V gene lost 4 bases and the J gene lost 4 bases, with 2 bases spanning the gap. Germline V CDR1 and CDR2: SGHAT, FQNNGV. The CDR3 nucleotides are TGTGCCAGCAGCTCCGGAAACACCATATATTTT. Protein: CASSSGNTIYF.

This chain uses TRBV16 with TRBJ2-7, with 7 bases identical to TRBD1. Germline V gene sequence: CDR1 KGHSY, CDR2 FQNENV. V was clipped by 3 bases and J by 6 bases; unmatched bases: 11. CDR3 length equals 15 residues. CDR3 in amino acids: CASSQIVPGQVEQYF. As DNA, the CDR3 is TGTGCCAGCAGCCAGATTGTACCAGGACAGGTCGAGCAGTACTTC. The full variable domain, its missing parts supplied by reference TRBV16 and TRBJ2-7, is GEEVAQTPKHLVRGEGQKAKLYCAPIKGHSYVFWYQQVLKNEFKFLISFQNENVFDETGMPKERFSAKCLPNSPCSLEIQATKLEDSAVYFCASSQIVPGQVEQYFGPGTRLTVT.